Sequencing of this T cell receptor beta chain was carried out in a study of cytotoxic CD8 clonotypes in ibrutinib-treated CLL. Across the whole study: The cohort had about a dozen relapsed/refractory and some 16 treatment-naive patients, 17 to 18 IGHV unmutated. Among responders, roughly 24 were partial and 2 complete; after median roughly 70 months, about 15 stayed remitted and some 12 progressed.

The length of the CDR3 is 13 residues. Trimming removed 2 bases from V and 0 bases from J, with 4 bases in between. CDR1 is MNHEY, CDR2 SVGAGI, per germline. With sequencing, the targeted depth ranged from 1 in 200,000 to 1 in 1 million T cells. The data were produced by immunoSEQ multiplex PCR, yet TCRdb's version contains in-frame clones alone and is incomplete. The profile shows about 330,000 clones, 67% of them singletons. This clone was recorded a few times. The antigen remains unidentified. Overall study results and limits: Elevated clonality accompanied ibrutinib response, with a return toward baseline values at progression.

Sequenced material: PBMCs, taken after 36 months of ibrutinib treatment. This sequence originates from a human donor with chronic lymphocytic leukemia. The chain combines TRBV6-5 with TRBJ1-2, with D uncertain. This chain's CDR3 is CASSYGTNYGYTF. The CDR3 DNA reads TGTGCCAGCAGTTACGGCACTAACTATGGCTACACCTTC.